The clone carrying this T cell receptor (beta chain) was picked up one time. Its antigen is currently unknown. This entry comes from a study of shared clonotypes between healthy human individuals. Study-level points and caveats: The researchers took only blood, and tissue repertoires probably look different. Clonotype sharing among donors, it was expected, would be affected by sequencing depth.

Deep was the level at which the assay was run. Method: immunoSEQ multiplex PCR; TCRdb's copy keeps in-frame clones and lacks some. The sample lists about 560,000 clones; roughly 79% were seen once. The healthy adult donors were HIV-negative and reported no recent acute infections or vaccinations. This CDR3 has 15 amino acids. Trimming removed 5 bases from V and 4 bases from J, with 17 bases in between. The germline V gene has CDR1 MNHNY and CDR2 SVGAGI (reference sequence). The sequencing sample was made of PBMCs. The rearrangement links TRBV6-6 to TRBJ2-5, with D tentatively TRBD1 or TRBD2 (5 bases each). This sequence was found in a woman aged 40 to 49 in good health. Some clones in this sample may be carry-over from other donors' samples. CDR3 nucleotide sequence: TGTGCCAGCAGTCAGGGACCGGAACCCTTAGAGACCCAGTACTTC. Translation: CASSQGPEPLETQYF.